The 18 T cell receptor beta chains below come from one sample, sequenced in a study of T cell responses to AZD1222 COVID-19 vaccine. Some clones are missing from TCRdb's copy, which holds only in-frame ones; the method was immunoSEQ multiplex PCR. This table holds around 140,000 clones, roughly nine tenths found once. The material sequenced was peripheral blood, taken 28 days after the second AZD1222 dose. Receptor source: an adult who received the AZD1222 COVID-19 vaccine.

The chain employs TRBV28 and TRBJ2-1; a weak D match, TRBD2 (5 bases). Trimming shortened V by 5 bases and J by 7 bases, and 18 bases separated the two germline ends. There are 15 residues in the CDR3. Germline values: CDR1 MDHEN, CDR2 SYDVKM. The CDR3 coding sequence is TGTGCCAGCAGTCCCCCCACCCAACTAGGGAATGAGCAGTTCTTC. Translation gives CASSPPTQLGNEQFF. Variable domain in full (rest from reference TRBV28 and TRBJ2-1): DVKVTQSSRYLVKRTGEKVFLECVQDMDHENMFWYRQDPGLGLRLIYFSYDVKMKEKGDIPEGYSVSREKKERFSLILESASTNQTSMYLCASSPPTQLGNEQFFGPGTRLTVL.

The rearrangement uses TRBV19 and TRBJ2-1; 11 bases are shared with TRBD2. Germline values: CDR1 LNHDA, CDR2 SQIVND (reference sequence). The CDR3 loop spans 23 amino acids. The V segment lost 2 bases and the J segment 2 bases; nucleotides outside the gene matches: 23. DNA for the CDR3: TGTGCCAGTAGTATATGGGCGGTTTCTTTACGGCGGGTTAGCGGGAGGGCCTACAATGAGCAGTTCTTC. Translation: CASSIWAVSLRRVSGRAYNEQFF.

The chain carries TRBV11-2 and TRBJ2-1, with 9 nucleotides matching TRBD2. V gave up 2 bases and J gave up 4 bases; unmatched junction bases: 6. Per the germline V gene, CDR1 is SGHAT and CDR2 is FQNNGV. This CDR3 comprises 16 residues. CDR3 nucleotides: TGTGCCAGCAGCTTATGGGCTAGCGGGATGTACAATGAGCAGTTCTTC. Encoded protein: CASSLWASGMYNEQFF.

The genes are TRBV9 and TRBJ1-2; perhaps TRBD1 as D (6 bases). The CDR3 runs 14 residues. With 5 bases removed from V and 6 bases from J, the gap between germline ends came to 17 bases. Germline V gene sequence: CDR1 SGDLS, CDR2 YYNGEE. For the CDR3, the DNA is TGTGCCAGCAGGTCGACGGGGGCTTTAAATGGCTACACCTTC. This gives the protein CASRSTGALNGYTF.

This clone was recorded a few times. V and J are TRBV27 and TRBJ1-5; D is unclear. V was shortened by 4 bases and J by 9 bases, with 16 bases between the two germline ends. The V gene's germline CDR1 is MNHEY and CDR2 SMNVEV (reference sequence). CDR3 length: 14 residues. The CDR3: CASSSSDGLWPQHF. The CDR3 DNA is TGTGCCAGCAGTTCTTCCGACGGACTTTGGCCCCAGCATTTT.

This chain uses TRBV30 with TRBJ2-7; D is uncertain. Germline CDR1 is GTSNPN and CDR2 is SVGIG (reference sequence). The germline V and J ends were trimmed by 7 bases and 6 bases, with 4 bases remaining between them. The CDR3 length is 8 residues. The chain's CDR3 is CAYSEQYF. The DNA of the CDR3 is TGTGCCTACAGCGAGCAGTACTTC.

This clone was detected only once. The genes are TRBV30 and TRBJ1-5, with a weak D call TRBD1 (5 bases). The CDR3 totals 14 residues. CDR1 and CDR2 from the germline V gene are GTSNPN and SVGIG (reference sequence). V was pared by 1 base and J by 3 bases, with 10 bases between. The CDR3 coding sequence is TGTGCCTGGAGTGCTGGGGCAATCAATCAGCCCCAGCATTTT. It encodes CAWSAGAINQPQHF.

This chain joins TRBV2 and TRBJ1-1, with D maybe TRBD1 (5 bases). The CDR3 length is 15 residues. CDR1 and CDR2 from the germline V gene are SNHLY and FYNNEI. Deletions cut 4 bases from V and 4 bases from J, with 16 bases between. The CDR3 region has the DNA TGTGCCAGCAGTGGCCCACGAGCCGGGGGCACTGAAGCTTTCTTT. As protein: CASSGPRAGGTEAFF.

V gene TRBV14 combines with J gene TRBJ2-7; 7 bases match TRBD2. V trimming: 4 bases; J trimming: 5 bases; junction bases outside the gene matches: 11. This CDR3 spans 15 amino acids. The germline gives CDR1 SGHDN, CDR2 FVKESK. The DNA of the CDR3 is TGTGCCAGCAGCCCACTGGGCGGGAGTGATCACGAGCAGTACTTC. This encodes CASSPLGGSDHEQYF. The full variable domain, rest sourced from reference TRBV14 and TRBJ2-7, is EAGVTQFPSHSVIEKGQTVTLRCDPISGHDNLYWYRRVMGKEIKFLLHFVKESKQDESGMPNNRFLAERTGGTYSTLKVQPAELEDSGVYFCASSPLGGSDHEQYFGPGTRLTVT.

The chain joins TRBV11-3 to TRBJ2-1; 9 nucleotides match TRBD1. J gave up 8 bases and V 4 bases, and 9 bases lay outside the gene matches. The CDR3 contains 15 residues. CDR1 SGHNT and CDR2 YENEEA come from the germline V gene. The CDR3 is CASSSTDRGEDEQFF. The CDR3 DNA follows: TGTGCCAGCAGCTCAACGGACAGGGGCGAGGATGAGCAGTTCTTC. The whole variable domain, filled in from reference TRBV11-3 and TRBJ2-1, reads EAGVVQSPRYKIIEKKQPVAFWCNPISGHNTLYWYLQNLGQGPELLIRYENEEAVDDSQLPKDRFSAERLKGVDSTLKIQPAELGDSAVYLCASSSTDRGEDEQFFGPGTRLTVL.

This clone was observed a single time. The gene calls are TRBV3-1 (or the pseudogene TRBV3-2) and TRBJ2-7; no firm D call. This CDR3 has 11 residues. Trimming pared 4 bases from V and 2 bases from J, leaving 3 bases between. CDR1 and CDR2 (germline): LGHDT, YNNKEL (reference sequence). The CDR3 spells CASSRAYEQYF. The DNA for the CDR3 is TGTGCCAGCAGCCGCGCCTACGAGCAGTACTTC.

The J gene is TRBJ2-7, the V gene TRBV5-1, with D maybe TRBD2 (6 bases). V lost 5 bases to trimming and J lost 0 bases, with 18 bases between them. The germline V gene has CDR1 SGHRS and CDR2 YFSETQ. CDR3 length: 16 residues. The CDR3 region has the DNA TGCGCCAGCAGATCGCTGGGAGGACTCGACTCCTACGAGCAGTACTTC. The encoded protein is CASRSLGGLDSYEQYF.

The V gene is TRBV7-9, the J gene TRBJ1-2; D not certain. Germline CDR1 is SEHNR and CDR2 is FQNEAQ (reference sequence). Trimming cost V 3 bases and J 1 base, with 12 bases left between them. The CDR3 is 15 residues long. This chain's CDR3 is CASSFIEPVNYGYTF. CDR3 DNA: TGTGCCAGCAGCTTCATCGAGCCAGTTAACTATGGCTACACCTTC. Full variable domain (remainder filled in from reference TRBV7-9 and TRBJ1-2): DTGVSQNPRHKITKRGQNVTFRCDPISEHNRLYWYRQTLGQGPEFLTYFQNEAQLEKSRLLSDRFSAERPKGSFSTLEIQRTEQGDSAMYLCASSFIEPVNYGYTFGSGTRLTVV.

The rearrangement uses TRBV19 and TRBJ2-5, with 7 bases identical to TRBD1. Germline assignment: CDR1 LNHDA and CDR2 SQIVND (reference sequence). The CDR3 covers 15 residues. The trim removed 3 bases at V and 1 base at J, leaving 5 bases unmatched. CDR3 DNA sequence: TGTGCCAGTAGTATGGCACAGGGGAGCCAAGAGACCCAGTACTTC. The encoded protein is CASSMAQGSQETQYF.

The gene calls are TRBV3-1 (or the pseudogene TRBV3-2) and TRBJ1-2; D is possibly TRBD1 (5 bases). This CDR3 is 15 amino acids long. Trimming removed 3 bases at V and 6 bases at J, with 17 bases between. Germline-derived CDR1 and CDR2 are LGHDT and YNNKEL (reference sequence). Written as DNA, the CDR3 is TGTGCCAGCAGCCACGACCTGACTTGGGGGGATGGCTACACCTTC. Protein product: CASSHDLTWGDGYTF.

This clone was recorded a few times. CDR3 nucleotides: TGTGCCAGCAGCCAAGATGGGGGCCAGTACTTC. Protein product: CASSQDGGQYF. The genes are TRBV14 and TRBJ2-7, with D possibly being TRBD1 (6 bases). Germline V gene lookup returns CDR1 SGHDN and CDR2 FVKESK. CDR3 length: 11 residues. V shed 0 bases and J shed 10 bases, with 7 bases lying between them.

The chain recombines TRBV7-2 with TRBJ2-3; 7 bases are shared with TRBD1. Germline loops: CDR1 SGHTA, CDR2 FQGNSA. CDR3 size: 15 residues. V gave up 5 bases and J gave up 7 bases; unmatched junction bases: 12. The DNA for the CDR3 is TGTGCCAGCAGCCCGAGACAGGGAGTCGGGAATACGCAGTATTTT. This gives the protein CASSPRQGVGNTQYF.

The chain has TRBV6-2 or TRBV6-3 and TRBJ1-6, with TRBD1 as a possible D gene (6 bases). Looked up from germline, CDR1 is MNHEY and CDR2 is SVGEGT. The V and J ends lost 6 bases and 6 bases respectively, with 27 bases between them. This CDR3 contains 19 residues. CDR3 residues: CASSQDLLRDTAINSPLHF. DNA for the CDR3: TGTGCCAGCAGCCAAGACCTCCTCCGGGACACCGCTATTAATTCACCCCTCCACTTT.